The entry that follows covers one T cell receptor beta chain sequence. Its antigen is not known. Trimming pared 2 bases from V and 4 bases from J, leaving 8 bases between. The CDR3 is made up of 13 amino acids. The germline V gene has CDR1 MNHEY and CDR2 SVGAGI. Timing groups of about 4 and about 12 weeks for second doses were pooled. Sequenced by immunoSEQ multiplex PCR; TCRdb stores in-frame clones only, minus some. The sample contains around 270,000 clones, approximately 94% of which appear only once. This entry comes from a study of T cell responses to AZD1222 COVID-19 vaccine. Points from the study as a whole: Spike-specific TCR breadth and depth both grew after two AZD1222 doses. Mapped onto spike, vaccine-associated CD4 TCRs spanned it and were dominant at 160-218 and 743-854. Targets within unmutated variant regions were reportedly found for nearly half of spike-specific TCRs.

This TCR came from an adult who received the AZD1222 COVID-19 vaccine. The specimen comprised peripheral blood, sampled 28 days after the second AZD1222 dose. V gene TRBV6-5 combines with J gene TRBJ1-2; no definite D call. The CDR3 region is CASSYGLSYGYTF. Written as DNA, the CDR3 is TGTGCCAGCAGTTACGGGCTTTCCTATGGCTACACCTTC.